This T cell receptor (beta chain) was retrieved from a study of blood T cell repertoires in COVID-19. Germline CDR1 MNHEY, CDR2 SVGAGI. The CDR3 extends over 13 amino acids. The V end was cut by 6 bases, the J end by 6 bases, with 12 bases between. TCRdb keeps only in-frame clones here, not all; method: immunoSEQ multiplex PCR. The table shows 200,000 to 250,000 clones, with 84% occurring only once. V gene TRBV6-5 combines with J gene TRBJ2-1, with a weak D call TRBD1 (5 bases). This TCR derives from a man aged 25 to 45 with active or convalescent COVID-19. Input material: peripheral blood. The CDR3 DNA is TGTGCCAGCAGAAACCCAGGGTCCAATGAGCAGTTCTTC. This codes for CASRNPGSNEQFF.